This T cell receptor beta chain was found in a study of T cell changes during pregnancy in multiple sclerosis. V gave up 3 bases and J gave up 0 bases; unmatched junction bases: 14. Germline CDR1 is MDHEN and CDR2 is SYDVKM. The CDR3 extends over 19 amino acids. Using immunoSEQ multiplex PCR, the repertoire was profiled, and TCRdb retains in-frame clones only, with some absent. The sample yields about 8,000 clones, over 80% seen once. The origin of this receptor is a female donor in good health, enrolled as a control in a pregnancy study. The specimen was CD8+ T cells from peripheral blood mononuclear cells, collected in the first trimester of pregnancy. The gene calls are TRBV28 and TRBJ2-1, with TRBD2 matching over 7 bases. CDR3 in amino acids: CASSFSITLAVSSYNEQFF. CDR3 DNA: TGTGCCAGCAGTTTCTCCATAACGCTAGCGGTCAGCTCCTACAATGAGCAGTTCTTC.